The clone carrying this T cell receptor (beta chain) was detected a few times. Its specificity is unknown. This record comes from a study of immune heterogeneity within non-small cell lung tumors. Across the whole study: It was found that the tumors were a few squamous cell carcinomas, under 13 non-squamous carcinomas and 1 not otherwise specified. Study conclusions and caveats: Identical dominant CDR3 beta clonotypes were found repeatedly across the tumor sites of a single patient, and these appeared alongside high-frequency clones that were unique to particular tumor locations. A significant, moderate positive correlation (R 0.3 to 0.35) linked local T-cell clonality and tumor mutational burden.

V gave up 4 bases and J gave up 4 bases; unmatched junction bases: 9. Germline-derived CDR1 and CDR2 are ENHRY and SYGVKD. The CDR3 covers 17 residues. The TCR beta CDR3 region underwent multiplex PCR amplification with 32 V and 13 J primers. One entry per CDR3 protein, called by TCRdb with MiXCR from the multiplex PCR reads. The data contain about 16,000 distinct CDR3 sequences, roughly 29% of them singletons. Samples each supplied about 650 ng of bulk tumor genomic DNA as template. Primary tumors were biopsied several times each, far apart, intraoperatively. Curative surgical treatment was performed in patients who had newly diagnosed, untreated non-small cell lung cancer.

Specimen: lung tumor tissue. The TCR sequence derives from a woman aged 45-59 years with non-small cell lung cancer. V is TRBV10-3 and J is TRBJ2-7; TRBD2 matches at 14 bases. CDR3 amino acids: CAISVTRGTSGGYEQYF. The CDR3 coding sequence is TGTGCCATCAGTGTAACCCGCGGGACTAGCGGGGGATACGAGCAGTACTTC.